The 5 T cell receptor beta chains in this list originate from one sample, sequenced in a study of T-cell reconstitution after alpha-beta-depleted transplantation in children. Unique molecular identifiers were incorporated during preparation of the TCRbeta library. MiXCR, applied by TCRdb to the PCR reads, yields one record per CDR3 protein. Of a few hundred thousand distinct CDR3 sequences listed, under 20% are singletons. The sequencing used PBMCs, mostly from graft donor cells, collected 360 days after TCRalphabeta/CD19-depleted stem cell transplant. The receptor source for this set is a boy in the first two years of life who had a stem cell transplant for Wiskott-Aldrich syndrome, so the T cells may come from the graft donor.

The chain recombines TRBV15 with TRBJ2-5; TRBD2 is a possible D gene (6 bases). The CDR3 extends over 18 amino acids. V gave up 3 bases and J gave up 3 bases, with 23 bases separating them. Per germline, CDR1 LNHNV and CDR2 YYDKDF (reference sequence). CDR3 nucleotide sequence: TGTGCCACCAGCAGGCCAGCTCTTTGGGAGACTAGGGAAGAGACCCAGTACTTC. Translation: CATSRPALWETREETQYF.

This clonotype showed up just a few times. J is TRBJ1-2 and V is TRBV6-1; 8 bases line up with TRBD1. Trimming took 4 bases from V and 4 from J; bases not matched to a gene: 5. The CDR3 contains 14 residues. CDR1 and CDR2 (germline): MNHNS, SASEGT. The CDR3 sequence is CASSGAGGGYGYTF. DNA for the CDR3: TGTGCCAGCAGTGGGGCAGGGGGCGGCTATGGCTACACCTTC.

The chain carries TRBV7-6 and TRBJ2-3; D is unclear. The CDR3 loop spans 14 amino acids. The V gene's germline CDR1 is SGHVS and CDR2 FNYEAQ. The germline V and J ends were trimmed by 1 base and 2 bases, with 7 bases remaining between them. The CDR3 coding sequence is TGTGCCAGCAGCTTAGTTGGACCCACAGATACGCAGTATTTT. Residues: CASSLVGPTDTQYF. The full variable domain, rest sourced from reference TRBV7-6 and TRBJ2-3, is GAGVSQSPRYKVTKRGQDVALRCDPISGHVSLYWYRQALGQGPEFLTYFNYEAQQDKSGLPNDRFSAERPEGSISTLTIQRTEQRDSAMYRCASSLVGPTDTQYFGPGTRLTVL.

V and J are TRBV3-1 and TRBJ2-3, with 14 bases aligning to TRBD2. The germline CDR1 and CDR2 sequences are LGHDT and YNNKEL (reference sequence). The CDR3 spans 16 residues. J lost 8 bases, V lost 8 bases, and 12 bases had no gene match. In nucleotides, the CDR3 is TGTGCCAGCCGGGGACTAGCGGGAGAGACGCAGGGTACGCAGTATTTT. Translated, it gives CASRGLAGETQGTQYF.

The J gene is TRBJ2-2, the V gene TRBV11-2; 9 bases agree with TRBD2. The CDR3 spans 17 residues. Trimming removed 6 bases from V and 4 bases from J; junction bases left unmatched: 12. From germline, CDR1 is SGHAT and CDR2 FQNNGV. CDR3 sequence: CASRSPSTSGRTGELFF. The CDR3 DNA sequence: TGTGCCAGCAGGTCACCTTCGACTAGCGGTCGCACCGGGGAGCTGTTTTTT.